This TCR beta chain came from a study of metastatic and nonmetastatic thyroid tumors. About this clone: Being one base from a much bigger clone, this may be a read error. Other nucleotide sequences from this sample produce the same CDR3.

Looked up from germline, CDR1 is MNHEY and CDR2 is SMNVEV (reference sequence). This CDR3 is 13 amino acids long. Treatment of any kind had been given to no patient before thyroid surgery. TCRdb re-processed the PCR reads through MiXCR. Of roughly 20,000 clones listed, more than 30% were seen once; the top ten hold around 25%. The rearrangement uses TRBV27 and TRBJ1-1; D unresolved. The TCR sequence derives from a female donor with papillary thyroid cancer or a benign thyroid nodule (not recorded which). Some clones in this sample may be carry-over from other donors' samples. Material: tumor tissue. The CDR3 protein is CASSFSRSTEAFF. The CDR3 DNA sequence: TGTGCCAGCAGTTTCAGCAGGTCCACTGAAGCTTTTTTT.